A single T cell receptor (beta chain) is shown here with its context. Germline CDR1 is SGHDT and CDR2 is YYEEEE. With V trimmed by 4 bases and J by 6 bases, 5 bases remained unmatched. The CDR3 runs to 13 residues. The study ran its PCR with 60 Vbeta and 13 Jbeta primers. As processed by the authors: It was a later analysis that counted about 80 million unique TCR beta chains, of which some 9.9 million were shared. The table came from immunoSEQ multiplex PCR; TCRdb's copy has only in-frame clones and leaves some out. Clonal size and the V and J genes are those of that table, whereas D and trimming came from the DNA. The data hold 270,000 or so clones, with 86% observed a single time. These data are taken from a study of cytomegalovirus exposure and HLA in healthy donors. Turning to the study itself: A prior analysis found about 120 million unique TCR beta sequences from around 180 million T cells.

The V and J genes are TRBV5-6 and TRBJ2-3; TRBD1 aligns across 7 bases. Material: PBMCs. The source is a man aged 40-49 years in good health and CMV-seropositive. CDR3 protein: CASSLTGQDTQYF. The CDR3 bases are TGTGCCAGCAGCCTGACGGGACAGGATACGCAGTATTTT.